This TCR beta chain was observed in a study of OX40 agonist ivuxolimab in advanced cancers. Study background: Patients were given ivuxolimab, an antibody that agonizes OX40 (CD134).

V dropped 4 bases and J dropped 5 bases, with 15 bases sitting between them. This CDR3 is built from 14 residues. Per germline, CDR1 SGHRS and CDR2 YFSETQ. A remark on this clone: Its antigen remains unknown.

Whole-study results and caveats: The study observed clonal expansion of CD4+ and CD8+ blood T cells by week 6 at 0.1 to 3.0 mg/kg. Average numbers of expanded clones were greater in CD8+ T cells than in CD4+.

Only in-frame clones appear in the TCRdb table, and some are missing; sequencing was by immunoSEQ multiplex PCR. The data hold just over 30,000 clones, with about 90% observed a single time. The TCR sequence derives from an adult with an advanced solid tumor such as melanoma, head and neck, liver or kidney cancer. This specimen was CD4+ or CD8+ T cells sorted from blood, taken in a trial of the OX40 agonist ivuxolimab. V and J are TRBV5-1 and TRBJ2-5; D might be TRBD1 or TRBD2, each matching 5 bases. Here the CDR3 DNA reads TGCGCCAGCAGCCCAGGACTGGGACGGGAGACCCAGTACTTC. Protein sequence: CASSPGLGRETQYF.